Each of the 29 T cell receptor beta chains below was sequenced from the same sample in a study of early T cells in non-severe SARS-CoV-2 infection. TCRdb independently ran MiXCR on the 5' RACE reads; one entry per CDR3 protein. The sample includes 50,000 to 70,000 distinct CDR3 sequences, 12% of them seen just once. Sequencing was done on a sample of whole blood. These TCRs come from an adult who was a healthcare worker with PCR-confirmed SARS-CoV-2 infection or an uninfected control (not recorded which).

This clonotype was found many times. The V gene is TRBV11-2, the J gene TRBJ2-1; possibly TRBD1 for D (5 bases). The CDR3 loop spans 13 amino acids. Trimming pared 2 bases from V and 7 bases from J, leaving 9 bases between. The germline V gene has CDR1 SGHAT and CDR2 FQNNGV. The CDR3 loop is CASSLSDNNEQFF. CDR3 coding DNA: TGTGCCAGCAGCTTATCGGACAATAATGAGCAGTTCTTC.

With respect to this clonotype: It is unclear where the CDR3 begins or ends on the DNA, so no DNA is shown, and the CDR3 is as TCRdb lists it. The rearrangement links TRBV21-1 to TRBJ2-2. TRBV21-1 is annotated as a pseudogene. The CDR3 region is 16 residues in length, termini included. The CDR3 sequence: CASSKVSDGTPGSCFF.

This chain connects TRBV11-2 to TRBJ1-5; D remains ambiguous. V lost 4 bases and J lost 1, with 11 bases in between. The length of the CDR3 is 15 residues. Germline V CDR1 and CDR2: SGHAT, FQNNGV. CDR3 amino acids: CASSSAGRSNQPQHF. CDR3 nucleotide sequence: TGTGCCAGCAGCTCTGCGGGTCGGAGCAATCAGCCCCAGCATTTT. The variable domain in full, completed from reference TRBV11-2 and TRBJ1-5, reads EAGVAQSPRYKIIEKRQSVAFWCNPISGHATLYWYQQILGQGPKLLIQFQNNGVVDDSQLPKDRFSAERLKGVDSTLKIQPAKLEDSAVYLCASSSAGRSNQPQHFGDGTRLSIL.

J is TRBJ1-1 and V is TRBV5-4; D uncertain. Trimming removed 2 bases at V and 4 bases at J, with 9 bases between. Per germline, CDR1 SGHNT and CDR2 YYREEE (reference sequence). This CDR3 has 13 residues. CDR3 DNA sequence: TGTGCCAGCAGCTTATCTCCGGGCACTGAAGCTTTCTTT. This codes for CASSLSPGTEAFF.

This clonotype was seen a handful of times. The CDR3 reads CAWSSYRASYGYTF. Written as DNA, the CDR3 is TGTGCCTGGAGTTCCTACAGGGCGTCCTATGGCTACACCTTC. This chain uses TRBV30 with TRBJ1-2, with a weak D call TRBD1 (6 bases). Trimming took off 2 bases at V and 4 bases at J, with 14 bases between the two ends. This CDR3 region has 14 residues. From germline, CDR1 is GTSNPN and CDR2 SVGIG (reference sequence).

This clonotype came up many times. The chain carries TRBV6-5 and TRBJ1-5, with D maybe TRBD1 (5 bases). This CDR3 contains 14 residues. Deletions cut 3 bases from V and 7 bases from J, with 13 bases between. The germline V gene has CDR1 MNHEY and CDR2 SVGAGI. DNA for the CDR3: TGTGCCAGCAGTTATTACCAGGGAAACCAGCCCCAGCATTTT. This encodes CASSYYQGNQPQHF.

The J gene is TRBJ1-4, the V gene TRBV4-1; 7 bases fit TRBD1. CDR1 is MGHRA and CDR2 is YSYEKL in the germline V gene. The CDR3 is 15 residues long. V dropped 4 bases and J dropped 8; count of bases not matched to a gene: 10. The CDR3 loop is CASSRTGVPSEKLFF. In DNA, the CDR3 is TGCGCCAGCAGCCGAACAGGGGTCCCTTCCGAAAAACTGTTTTTT.

This clonotype was seen at least ten times. The chain is built from TRBV12-3 or TRBV12-4 and TRBJ2-1; D gene uncertain. The V gene lost 8 bases and the J gene lost 0 bases, with 11 bases spanning the gap. CDR3 length: 14 residues. CDR3 sequence reads: CASYATSSYNEQFF. CDR3 sequence (DNA): TGTGCCAGCTACGCCACCAGCTCCTACAATGAGCAGTTCTTC.

The chain couples TRBV6-1 to TRBJ1-5; D is undetermined. Germline V gives CDR1 MNHNS, CDR2 SASEGT. This CDR3 has 14 amino acids. V lost 7 bases to trimming and J lost 4 bases, with 14 bases between them. The CDR3 region has the DNA TGTGCCAGCAAGCCCCTCGGACGTAATCAGCCCCAGCATTTT. Translation gives CASKPLGRNQPQHF.

The V gene is TRBV20-1, the J gene TRBJ1-5, with D possibly matching TRBD1 (5 bases). This CDR3 has 12 residues. Per the germline V gene, CDR1 is DFQATT and CDR2 is SNEGSKA (reference sequence). V was cut by 3 bases and J by 7 bases, with 10 bases left in between. CDR3 loop: CSASRAAQPQHF. CDR3 DNA: TGCAGTGCTAGCAGGGCGGCCCAGCCCCAGCATTTT.

The table lists this clonotype with many counts. The V and J genes are TRBV2 and TRBJ1-4; D remains ambiguous. This CDR3 comprises 13 residues. Germline V gives CDR1 SNHLY, CDR2 FYNNEI. Trimming removed 6 bases from V and 4 bases from J, with 9 bases in between. CDR3 in DNA: TGTGCCAGCAGCACAGCGAATAATGAAAAACTGTTTTTT. Translating it yields CASSTANNEKLFF.

CDR3 coding DNA: TGTGCCAGCAGTGGACAGGATGGGTTCGAGACCCAGTACTTC. Amino acids: CASSGQDGFETQYF. The chain combines TRBV12-3 or TRBV12-4 with TRBJ2-5; 7 nucleotides align to TRBD1. This CDR3 comprises 14 residues. V lost 5 bases to trimming and J lost 5 bases; unmatched junction nucleotides: 8.

This clonotype was seen ten or more times. V usage is TRBV14 and J usage is TRBJ1-1; no definite D call. The length of the CDR3 is 13 residues. The germline V gene encodes CDR1 SGHDN and CDR2 FVKESK. V dropped 3 bases and J dropped 8 bases, with 13 bases sitting between them. The chain's CDR3 is CASSQASGPEAFF. CDR3 in DNA: TGTGCCAGCAGCCAGGCCTCCGGCCCAGAAGCTTTCTTT.

In this sample, this clonotype turned up many times. The chain uses TRBV27 and TRBJ1-1; unclear D gene. The CDR3 has 14 residues. Germline CDR1 reads MNHEY; CDR2 reads SMNVEV (reference sequence). The V gene lost 6 bases and the J gene lost 4 bases, with 15 bases spanning the gap. CDR3 sequence reads: CASRIRPSGTEAFF. The CDR3 DNA reads as TGTGCCAGCAGAATTCGGCCCTCGGGCACTGAAGCTTTCTTT.

This clonotype appeared a few times. This chain uses TRBV7-9 with TRBJ1-2; D remains ambiguous. Between the trimmed V and J ends, which lost 5 bases and 7 bases, there was a span of 11 bases. Germline V lookup: CDR1 SEHNR, CDR2 FQNEAQ (reference sequence). The CDR3 totals 12 residues. CDR3 sequence: CASSHQEIGYTF. The CDR3 DNA follows: TGTGCCAGCAGCCACCAGGAGATTGGCTACACCTTC.

This clonotype showed up just a few times. J is TRBJ1-2 and V is TRBV9; D remains ambiguous. V was trimmed by 4 bases and J by 4 bases, leaving 14 bases between them. The CDR3 totals 14 residues. Germline V lookup: CDR1 SGDLS, CDR2 YYNGEE. The CDR3 coding sequence is TGTGCCAGCAGCCCCCGGTTCGGATCCTATGGCTACACCTTC. This translates into CASSPRFGSYGYTF.

The V call is TRBV20-1, the J call TRBJ2-3, with a tentative D call TRBD2 (7 bases). V was shortened by 6 bases and J by 1 base, with 17 bases between the two germline ends. Germline values: CDR1 DFQATT, CDR2 SNEGSKA (reference sequence). CDR3 length equals 15 residues. The CDR3 DNA follows: TGCAGTGCCCCCGATGGCGGGGGCGGCACAGATACGCAGTATTTT. This gives the protein CSAPDGGGGTDTQYF.

The chain joins TRBV7-3 to TRBJ2-1, with 10 bases fitting TRBD2. CDR1 and CDR2 from the germline V gene are SGHTA and FQGTGA. J gave up 0 bases and V 5 bases, and 4 bases lay outside the gene matches. CDR3 length: 16 residues. CDR3 DNA sequence: TGTGCCAGCAGCCCCTCTAGCGGGGGCTCCTACAATGAGCAGTTCTTC. This translates into CASSPSSGGSYNEQFF.

This clonotype turned up a few times. This sequence joins TRBV28 and TRBJ2-5; no definite D call. V gave up 5 bases and J gave up 4 bases, with 8 bases separating them. CDR1 and CDR2 (germline): MDHEN, SYDVKM. The CDR3 contains 12 residues. CDR3 nucleotide sequence: TGTGCCAGCAGTGCCCAGAGAGAGACCCAGTACTTC. Residues: CASSAQRETQYF.

The V call is TRBV29-1, the J call TRBJ2-3; no definite D call. This CDR3 has 12 amino acids. Germline lookup yields CDR1 SQVTM and CDR2 ANQGSEA. The V end lost 3 bases, the J end lost 1 base, and 5 bases lay between the germline ends. The CDR3 loop is CSVDGGTDTQYF. The DNA for the CDR3 is TGCAGCGTTGATGGGGGCACAGATACGCAGTATTTT.

In its sample, this clonotype was seen many times. J is TRBJ2-1 and V is TRBV11-2, with a possible D match to TRBD2 (5 bases). The CDR3 length is 14 residues. The V end lost 2 bases, the J end lost 8 bases, and 13 bases lay between the germline ends. Germline V CDR1 and CDR2: SGHAT, FQNNGV. In DNA form, the CDR3 reads TGTGCCAGCAGCTTAAACCGACGGGGAGATGAGCAGTTCTTC. Translation: CASSLNRRGDEQFF.

This sequence joins TRBV29-1 and TRBJ2-3; D is possibly TRBD2 (5 bases). Germline assignment: CDR1 SQVTM and CDR2 ANQGSEA. The CDR3 is made up of 11 amino acids. With 4 bases removed from V and 4 bases from J, the gap between germline ends came to 6 bases. In DNA, the CDR3 is TGCAGCGTTGCCGGGGCAGATACGCAGTATTTT. Translation: CSVAGADTQYF.

Many counts were recorded for this clonotype. V usage is TRBV20-1 and J usage is TRBJ1-6; possible D gene TRBD1, 6 bases. This CDR3 contains 14 residues. Germline lookup yields CDR1 DFQATT and CDR2 SNEGSKA (reference sequence). V lost 7 bases and J 11 bases, leaving 21 bases between the germline ends. CDR3 DNA sequence: TGCAGTGTAGGGGGTACGGCCGCCGGCACACCCCTCCACTTT. This sequence encodes CSVGGTAAGTPLHF.

This clonotype was counted only a few times. The rearrangement uses TRBV14 and TRBJ2-2; no definite D call. Trimming removed 4 bases at V and 3 bases at J, with 9 bases between. The CDR3 is made up of 14 amino acids. Germline CDR1 reads SGHDN; CDR2 reads FVKESK. DNA of the CDR3: TGTGCCAGCAGCCGCCGGACCCACACCGGGGAGCTGTTTTTT. This gives the protein CASSRRTHTGELFF. The full variable domain, in which reference TRBV14 and TRBJ2-2 provide the parts outside the CDR3, is EAGVTQFPSHSVIEKGQTVTLRCDPISGHDNLYWYRRVMGKEIKFLLHFVKESKQDESGMPNNRFLAERTGGTYSTLKVQPAELEDSGVYFCASSRRTHTGELFFGEGSRLTVL.

This clonotype came up many times. CDR3 loop: CASSPGTDLEQYF. In nucleotides, the CDR3 is TGTGCCAGCTCACCAGGGACAGATCTCGAGCAGTACTTC. The gene calls are TRBV18 and TRBJ2-7; 7 nucleotides match TRBD1. CDR3 length: 13 amino acids. After removal of 2 bases from V and 6 bases from J, the junction contained 4 bases not matched to a gene. Germline CDR1 KGHSH, CDR2 LQKENI.

This clonotype was counted ten times or more. V and J are TRBV12-3 or TRBV12-4 and TRBJ1-5, with D unresolved. The germline V and J ends were trimmed by 8 bases and 5 bases, with 19 bases remaining between them. The length of the CDR3 is 15 residues. The CDR3 bases are TGTGCCAGCGGGCGGGAAGGGCAGCCCTATCAGCCCCAGCATTTT. It yields the protein CASGREGQPYQPQHF.

There are many counts of this clonotype. J is TRBJ1-4 and V is TRBV6-6, with 9 bases fitting TRBD1. The CDR3 contains 13 residues. Per the germline V gene, CDR1 is MNHNY and CDR2 is SVGAGI (reference sequence). The V segment lost 8 bases and the J segment 6 bases; nucleotides outside the gene matches: 4. CDR3 sequence (DNA): TGTGCCAGCTGGGGACAGGGTGATGAAAAACTGTTTTTT. Protein sequence: CASWGQGDEKLFF.

This clonotype was seen a handful of times. This chain links TRBV4-1 with TRBJ2-3; D uncertain. Germline assignment: CDR1 MGHRA and CDR2 YSYEKL. CDR3 length: 16 residues. V was clipped by 0 bases and J by 2 bases, with 12 bases between them. CDR3 in amino acids: CASSQEQAPSTDTQYF. The DNA of the CDR3 is TGCGCCAGCAGCCAAGAGCAGGCTCCATCCACAGATACGCAGTATTTT.

The chain uses TRBV12-3 or TRBV12-4 and TRBJ2-5, with TRBD2 as a possible D gene (6 bases). V was cut by 3 bases and J by 4 bases, with 15 bases left in between. CDR3 length equals 15 residues. The CDR3 loop is CASSFFGRGRETQYF. In DNA form, the CDR3 reads TGTGCCAGCAGTTTTTTCGGGAGAGGCCGAGAGACCCAGTACTTC.